This record looks at one TCR beta chain sequence and its context. This sample stems from a study of T cell repertoires in cytomegalovirus infection. The CDR3 contains 12 residues. Unmatched junction bases numbered 10, after V lost 7 bases and J lost 13 bases. In TCRdb, the reads were re-called with MiXCR into one record per CDR3 protein. Of some 150,000 distinct CDR3 sequences detected, less than 25% appear once; the ten largest clones hold approximately 10%. The V gene is TRBV12-3 or TRBV12-4, the J gene TRBJ2-1; TRBD2 matches 7 bases. Sequenced sample: PBMCs. This sequence originates from a human donor in good health (CMV status not recorded). Some clones in this sample may be carry-over from other donors' samples. CDR3 in amino acids: CASTPLGGLQFF. CDR3 nucleotides: TGTGCCAGCACCCCCCTCGGGGGACTACAGTTCTTC.